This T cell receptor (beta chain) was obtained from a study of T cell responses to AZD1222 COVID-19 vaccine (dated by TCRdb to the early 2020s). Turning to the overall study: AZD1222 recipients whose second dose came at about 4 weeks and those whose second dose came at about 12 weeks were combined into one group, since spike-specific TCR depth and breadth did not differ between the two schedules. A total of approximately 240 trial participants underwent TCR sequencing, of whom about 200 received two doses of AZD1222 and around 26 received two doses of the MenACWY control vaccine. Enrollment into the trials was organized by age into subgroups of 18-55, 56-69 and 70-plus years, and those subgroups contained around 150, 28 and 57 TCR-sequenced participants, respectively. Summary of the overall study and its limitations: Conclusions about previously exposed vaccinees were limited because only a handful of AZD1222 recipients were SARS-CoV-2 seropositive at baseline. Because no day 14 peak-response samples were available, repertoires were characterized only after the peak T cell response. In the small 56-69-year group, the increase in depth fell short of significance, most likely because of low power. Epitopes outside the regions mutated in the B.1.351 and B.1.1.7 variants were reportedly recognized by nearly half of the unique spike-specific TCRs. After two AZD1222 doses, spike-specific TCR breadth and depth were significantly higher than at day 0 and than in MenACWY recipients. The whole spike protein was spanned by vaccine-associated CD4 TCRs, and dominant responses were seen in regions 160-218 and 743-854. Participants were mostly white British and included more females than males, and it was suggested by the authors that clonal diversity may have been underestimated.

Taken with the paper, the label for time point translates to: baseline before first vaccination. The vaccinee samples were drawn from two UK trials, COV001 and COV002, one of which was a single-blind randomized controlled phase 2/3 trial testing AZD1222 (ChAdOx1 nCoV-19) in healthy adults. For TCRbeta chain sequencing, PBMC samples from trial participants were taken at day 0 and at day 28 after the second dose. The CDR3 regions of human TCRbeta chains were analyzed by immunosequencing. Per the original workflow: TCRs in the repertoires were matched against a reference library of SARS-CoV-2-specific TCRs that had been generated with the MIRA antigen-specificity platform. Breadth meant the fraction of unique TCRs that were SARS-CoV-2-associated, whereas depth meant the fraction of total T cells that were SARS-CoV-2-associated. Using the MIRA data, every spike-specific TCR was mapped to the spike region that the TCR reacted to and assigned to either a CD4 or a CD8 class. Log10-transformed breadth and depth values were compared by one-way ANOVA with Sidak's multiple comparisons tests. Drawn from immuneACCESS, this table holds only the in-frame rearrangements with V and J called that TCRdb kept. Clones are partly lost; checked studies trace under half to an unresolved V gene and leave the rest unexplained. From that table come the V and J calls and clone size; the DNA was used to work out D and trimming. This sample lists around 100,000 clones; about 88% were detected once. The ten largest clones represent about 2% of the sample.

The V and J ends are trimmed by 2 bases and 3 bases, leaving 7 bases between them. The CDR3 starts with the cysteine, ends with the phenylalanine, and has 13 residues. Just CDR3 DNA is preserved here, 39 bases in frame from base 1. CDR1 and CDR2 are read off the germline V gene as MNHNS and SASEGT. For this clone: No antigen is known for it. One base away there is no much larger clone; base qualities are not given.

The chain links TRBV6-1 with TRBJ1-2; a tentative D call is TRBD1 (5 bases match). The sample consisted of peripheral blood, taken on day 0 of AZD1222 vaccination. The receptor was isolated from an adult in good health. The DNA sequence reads TGTGCCAGCAGTGAACGGGACCACTATGGCTACACCTTC. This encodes CASSERDHYGYTF.